The 18 T cell receptor beta chains reported below all come from one sample, sequenced in a study of human T cells and chemical hapten exposure (dated by TCRdb to the early 2020s). The time point label corresponds to: pre-sensitization, week 0. This specimen's treatment or condition label, interpreted: therapeutic diphenylcyclopropenone sensitization with weekly scalp DPC. Libraries came from RACE. TCRdb names NextSeq 500 as the instrument used. The public reads were reanalyzed by TCRdb: fastp trimming at Q25, MiXCR alignment, in-frame beta chains only. CDR3 protein duplicates are merged, each entry listing the most common genes and DNA. The sample contains 240,000 or so distinct CDR3 sequences, over 8% of them found a single time. Around 2.5% of the sample is in the top ten clones. The sample was whole blood, taken in connection with sensitization to the hapten diphenylcyclopropenone (DPC). The receptors were gathered from a woman aged 35 to 49 with alopecia areata. Some clones in this sample may be carry-over from other donors' samples.

V is TRBV6-6 and J is TRBJ2-1; D perhaps matches TRBD2 (6 bases). The CDR3 contains 14 residues. CDR1 and CDR2 (germline): MNHNY, SVGAGI (reference sequence). V was shortened by 2 bases and J by 7 bases, with 12 bases between the two germline ends. In DNA form, the CDR3 reads TGTGCCAGCAGTTACCCTCCGGCGGGGAATGAGCAGTTCTTC. As protein: CASSYPPAGNEQFF.

In its sample, this clonotype was seen many times. V gene TRBV5-1 combines with J gene TRBJ1-5; TRBD1 aligns across 9 bases. After removal of 3 bases from V and 5 bases from J, the junction contained 3 bases not matched to a gene. Germline loops: CDR1 SGHRS, CDR2 YFSETQ. The CDR3 covers 14 residues. CDR3 sequence: CASSSGQGDQPQHF. CDR3 coding DNA: TGCGCCAGCAGCTCGGGACAGGGAGATCAGCCCCAGCATTTT.

This clonotype was seen repeatedly, ten times or more. This rearrangement joins TRBV20-1 to TRBJ2-7; D is undetermined. There are 11 residues in the CDR3. Germline loops: CDR1 DFQATT, CDR2 SNEGSKA (reference sequence). The germline V and J ends were trimmed by 3 bases and 7 bases, with 10 bases remaining between them. The CDR3 protein is CSASPNVEQYF. CDR3 DNA sequence: TGCAGTGCTAGCCCAAATGTTGAGCAGTACTTC.

This chain joins TRBV29-1 and TRBJ2-7; 7 nucleotides match TRBD1. The length of the CDR3 is 13 residues. The V and J ends lost 6 bases and 5 bases, in that order; junction bases with no gene match: 10. The germline CDR1 and CDR2 sequences are SQVTM and ANQGSEA. The CDR3 coding sequence is TGCAGCGTAGAAAGCAGACAGGGCGACGAGCAGTACTTC. This sequence encodes CSVESRQGDEQYF.

The table lists this clonotype with a few counts. This chain connects TRBV5-4 to TRBJ2-1; TRBD1 or TRBD2 may be the D gene (6 bases each). Trimming took 3 bases from V and 3 from J, leaving 10 bases between them. Germline V CDR1 and CDR2: SGHNT, YYREEE (reference sequence). The CDR3 has 14 residues. Here the CDR3 reads CASSWRGSYNEQFF. Written as DNA, the CDR3 is TGTGCCAGCAGCTGGAGGGGGAGCTACAATGAGCAGTTCTTC.

The chain is built from TRBV30 and TRBJ1-1; D might be TRBD1 (5 bases). This CDR3 has 15 amino acids. Trimming took 3 bases from V and 1 from J, leaving 15 bases between them. Germline-derived CDR1 and CDR2 are GTSNPN and SVGIG (reference sequence). CDR3 in amino acids: CAWSLAGGWNTEAFF. The CDR3 nucleotides read TGTGCCTGGAGCTTGGCGGGGGGATGGAACACTGAAGCTTTCTTT.

This clonotype occurred a few times. This rearrangement joins TRBV11-3 to TRBJ1-1; D is uncertain. Germline-derived CDR1 and CDR2 are SGHNT and YENEEA. V was cut by 5 bases and J by 1 base, with 5 bases left in between. There are 12 residues in the CDR3. The CDR3 DNA reads as TGTGCCAGCAGCACACAGAACACTGAAGCTTTCTTT. Translation: CASSTQNTEAFF.

CDR3 region: CASSQSPGQGYEQYF. For the CDR3, the DNA is TGTGCCAGCAGCCAATCCCCGGGACAGGGGTACGAGCAGTACTTC. The chain has TRBV3-1 and TRBJ2-7; 10 bases agree with TRBD1. CDR3 length: 15 residues. Germline values: CDR1 LGHDT, CDR2 YNNKEL (reference sequence). Unmatched junction bases numbered 5, after V lost 2 bases and J lost 4 bases.

This clonotype has a count of ten or more. The chain couples TRBV6-5 to TRBJ1-1, with D perhaps matching TRBD1 (5 bases). Trimming removed 6 bases from V and 1 base from J, with 9 bases in between. The CDR3 loop spans 13 amino acids. Germline lookup yields CDR1 MNHEY and CDR2 SVGAGI. The CDR3 nucleotides read TGTGCCAGCAGAGGGACGGCGAACACTGAAGCTTTCTTT. It is translated as CASRGTANTEAFF.

The chain has TRBV11-1 and TRBJ2-6, with 8 positions matching TRBD1. The CDR3 has 16 residues. The junction had 1 base not matched to a gene; V was cut back by 3 bases and J by 0 bases. CDR1 is SGHAT and CDR2 is FQDESV in the germline V gene (reference sequence). DNA of the CDR3: TGTGCCAGCAGCTTGGGACAGGTCTCTGGGGCCAACGTCCTGACTTTC. Translating gives CASSLGQVSGANVLTF.

In this sample, this clonotype turned up a few times. The chain recombines TRBV28 with TRBJ2-7; D is uncertain. Germline CDR1 is MDHEN and CDR2 is SYDVKM. There are 13 residues in the CDR3. V was clipped by 2 bases and J by 7 bases, with 12 bases between them. The CDR3 bases are TGTGCCAGCAGTTTACCCAACCAGAGGGAGCAGTACTTC. This gives the protein CASSLPNQREQYF.

This clonotype occurred a few times. The J gene is TRBJ2-7, the V gene TRBV20-1; TRBD2 matches at 7 bases. V shed 4 bases, J shed 0 bases, and the junction held 6 bases outside the gene matches. CDR1 DFQATT and CDR2 SNEGSKA come from the germline V gene (reference sequence). The CDR3 is 14 amino acids. CDR3 in amino acids: CSAMSSGVSYEQYF. As DNA, the CDR3 is TGCAGTGCTATGTCCAGCGGGGTCTCCTACGAGCAGTACTTC.

V and J are TRBV12-3 or TRBV12-4 and TRBJ2-7; 7 nucleotides match TRBD2. The CDR3 contains 15 residues. The J segment lost 0 bases and the V segment lost 5 bases, leaving 7 bases of the junction unmatched. CDR3 protein: CASSPQLASSYEQYF. The CDR3 coding sequence is TGTGCCAGCAGTCCTCAACTAGCGAGCTCCTACGAGCAGTACTTC.

CDR3 DNA: TGTGCCAGCAGTTCGGGGACAGGAAATTCACCCCTCCACTTT. Its protein is CASSSGTGNSPLHF. This sequence joins TRBV7-9 and TRBJ1-6; 8 bases are a match to TRBD1. This CDR3 comprises 14 residues. V gave up 6 bases and J gave up 7 bases; unmatched junction bases: 5. Germline assignment: CDR1 SEHNR and CDR2 FQNEAQ (reference sequence).

This clonotype was seen a few times. The V gene is TRBV29-1, the J gene TRBJ2-5, with a possible D match to TRBD1 (6 bases). Trimming took off 1 base at V and 1 base at J, with 19 bases between the two ends. CDR1 and CDR2 (germline): SQVTM, ANQGSEA. The length of the CDR3 is 17 residues. CDR3 sequence: CSVEGPGIGQIQETQYF. For the CDR3, the DNA is TGCAGCGTTGAAGGGCCGGGAATAGGACAGATCCAAGAGACCCAGTACTTC. The complete variable domain, with remaining parts taken from reference TRBV29-1 and TRBJ2-5, reads SAVISQKPSRDICQRGTSLTIQCQVDSQVTMMFWYRQQPGQSLTLIATANQGSEATYESGFVIDKFPISRPNLTFSTLTVSNMSPEDSSIYLCSVEGPGIGQIQETQYFGPGTRLLVL.

The chain employs TRBV2 and TRBJ2-3; D might be TRBD1 (7 bases). Germline V gene data show CDR1 as SNHLY and CDR2 as FYNNEI. The CDR3 totals 13 residues. The V end lost 4 bases, the J end lost 4 bases, and 9 bases lay between the germline ends. CDR3 protein: CASSVRGADTQYF. The CDR3 nucleotides are TGTGCCAGCAGTGTCAGGGGGGCAGATACGCAGTATTTT.

This rearrangement joins TRBV7-2 to TRBJ1-5; D remains ambiguous. Germline-derived CDR1 and CDR2 are SGHTA and FQGNSA. This CDR3 comprises 15 residues. V was cut by 6 bases and J by 1 base, with 13 bases left in between. CDR3 residues: CASRKEQLSNQPQHF. Written as DNA, the CDR3 is TGTGCCAGCAGGAAGGAACAGTTAAGCAATCAGCCCCAGCATTTT.

In this sample, this clonotype turned up many times. V is TRBV20-1 and J is TRBJ2-1; 14 bases fit TRBD2. The CDR3 contains 16 residues. In germline, CDR1 is DFQATT, CDR2 SNEGSKA (reference sequence). V shed 0 bases, J shed 5 bases, and the junction held 3 bases outside the gene matches. In DNA form, the CDR3 reads TGCAGTGCTAGAGAGGCGGGACTAGCGGGAGACAATGAGCAGTTCTTC. Translation: CSAREAGLAGDNEQFF.